This entry describes one T cell receptor (beta chain). Its target antigen remains unknown. There are no base qualities to consult, and no much larger clone falls within one base. CDR1 SGHRS and CDR2 YFSETQ are derived from the germline V gene. The CDR3 sequence holds 16 residues, the cysteine and phenylalanine included. Left in the record is the CDR3 DNA by itself, 48 bases read in frame from the first base. V ends up 4 bases short and J 5 bases short, with an unmatched junction base count of 12. The source of the sample is a study of shared clonotypes between healthy human individuals (dated by TCRdb to about 2020). As for the study more broadly: Two women and a few men aged 18 to 49 years were included in the cohort. Per donor, three plates each were used for CD4 naive and CD4 memory, two for CD8 naive, and one for CD8 memory. Blood TCR repertoires of several healthy adults were deeply sequenced to estimate repertoire size and the extent of clonotype sharing between individuals. Libraries were prepared and TCR repertoires were sequenced by different laboratories using diverse techniques, in order to increase sequencing depth and limit assay-specific biases. Leukapheresis yielded between about 0.85 and 10 billion PBMCs per donor. Results the study describes overall, beyond this receptor: Sampling was restricted to blood, and TCR repertoires in tissues likely differ from the TCR repertoires found in blood. Even with the large sequencing depth, rarefaction of the sorted-subset datasets indicated that sequencing was incomplete. The small number of donors limited the genetic and exposure-history diversity represented. Compared with non-shared clonotypes, the clonotypes found in all four sorted-subset donors had higher generation probabilities. Sharing across several donors was observed for around 5% of naive CD4, 3% to 3.5% of naive CD8, 2% to 2.5% of memory CD4, and about 0.4% of memory CD8 clonotypes. Estimated clonotype richness was generally larger for naive than for memory subsets. Pairwise subsampling indicated that sequencing depth was expected to affect the degree of clonotype sharing among donors.

Healthy HIV-negative adults with no recently reported acute infections or vaccinations were included as donors. All donors were Caucasian adults living in Nashville, Tennessee, USA. CD4+ T cells were enriched by magnetic negative selection, after which naive cells were positively selected on CD45RA and the negative fraction was taken as the memory subset. Blood was obtained by leukapheresis, after which PBMCs were separated by Ficoll-Histopaque density gradient centrifugation and cryopreserved in liquid nitrogen vapor phase. Analytical flow cytometry was used to check the purity and quantity of each magnetically sorted T cell population. Genomic DNA was isolated from each sorted fraction and quantified by UV absorbance on a Nanodrop 2000c. Using the deep immunoSEQ assay, multiplex PCR amplified TCR CDR3 regions from genomic DNA. Extracted genomic DNA from each cell subset was distributed evenly across all wells of several immunoSEQ 96-well plates, and each plate was treated as a replicate. For sorted subsets, each replicate PCR was loaded with about 0.2 ug genomic DNA, equivalent to 30,000 or so T cell genomes. The purified libraries were quantified using a Qubit 3.0 fluorometer, sized with a Bioanalyzer 2100, and then quantified again using the KAPA Library Quantification kit. A separate single-read 150-cycle Illumina NextSeq 550 flow cell was used to sequence each immunoSEQ 96-well plate. Concerning the study's data processing: The immunoSEQ output contained only junctional sequences without quality scores, so filtering could not match that applied to full-length reads. Sequences were annotated with PyIR, a Python wrapper for IgBLAST v1.9, and V/J genes and CDR3 were assigned using IMGT germline references. Any read was removed if the V/J assignment was weak (E-value above 1e-6), the CDR3 was missing, or the read contained stop codons, out-of-frame junctions, or ambiguous translated residues. V3J clonotypes were defined by identical inferred V gene, J gene, and CDR3 amino acid sequence. Percentage overlap between repertoires was calculated by dividing the number of shared unique clonotypes by the size of the smaller repertoire. Repertoire richness was assessed with RTK rarefaction, the Chao1 estimator, and Recon v2.1 estimates of unobserved clonotypes. OLGA was used to compute generation probabilities for all TCRbeta clonotypes that the gDNA method yielded from a few donors. This immuneACCESS table, as held by TCRdb, lists in-frame sequences with V and J called but not all clones. Of the missing ones, under half trace to an unresolved V gene in checked studies; the others have no known cause. From that table come the V and J calls and clone size; the DNA was used to work out D and trimming. This sample holds about 2.5 million clones; 80% to 95% were observed only once. The leading ten clones occupy approximately 0.41% of the sample.

This clonotype originated in a man aged 18 to 29 in good health. Some clones in this sample may be carry-over from other donors' samples. Sequencing used naive CD4+ T cells from PBMCs. The cell subset or site label corresponds to: CD45RA+ positively selected. The chain is made from TRBV5-1 and TRBJ2-5; 9 middle bases align to TRBD2. The CDR3 region: CASSPTLAGAGETQYF. The DNA sequence is TGCGCCAGCAGCCCGACCTTAGCGGGAGCGGGGGAGACCCAGTACTTC.